This T cell receptor beta chain was recorded in a study of T cells in Graves' hyperthyroidism and ophthalmopathy. Whole-study findings and limits: From stable hyperthyroidism, ophthalmopathy was set apart by a 13 V-J model.

The source material, RNA transcripts, was used to amplify TCR beta CDR3 regions. An initial round of RT-PCR targeting the TCR CDR3 relied on the HTBI primer set. TCRdb passed the multiplex PCR reads through MiXCR, listing each CDR3 protein once. The sample has 620,000 or so distinct CDR3 sequences, around 13% seen once. The germline V gene has CDR1 DFQATT and CDR2 SNEGSKA (reference sequence). The CDR3 length is 18 residues. Trimming at V came to 6 bases and at J to 0 bases, leaving 15 bases not matched to a gene. Notes on this clonotype: Its antigen is unknown.

The TCR comes from a woman between 45 and 65 years old with Graves' ophthalmopathy. This sequence joins TRBV20-1 and TRBJ1-5; 9 nucleotides line up with TRBD1. Sequenced material: blood. The CDR3 coding sequence is TGCAGTGCCCCTAATTGGGACAGGGACCCCTATAGCAATCAGCCCCAGCATTTT. Translated: CSAPNWDRDPYSNQPQHF.